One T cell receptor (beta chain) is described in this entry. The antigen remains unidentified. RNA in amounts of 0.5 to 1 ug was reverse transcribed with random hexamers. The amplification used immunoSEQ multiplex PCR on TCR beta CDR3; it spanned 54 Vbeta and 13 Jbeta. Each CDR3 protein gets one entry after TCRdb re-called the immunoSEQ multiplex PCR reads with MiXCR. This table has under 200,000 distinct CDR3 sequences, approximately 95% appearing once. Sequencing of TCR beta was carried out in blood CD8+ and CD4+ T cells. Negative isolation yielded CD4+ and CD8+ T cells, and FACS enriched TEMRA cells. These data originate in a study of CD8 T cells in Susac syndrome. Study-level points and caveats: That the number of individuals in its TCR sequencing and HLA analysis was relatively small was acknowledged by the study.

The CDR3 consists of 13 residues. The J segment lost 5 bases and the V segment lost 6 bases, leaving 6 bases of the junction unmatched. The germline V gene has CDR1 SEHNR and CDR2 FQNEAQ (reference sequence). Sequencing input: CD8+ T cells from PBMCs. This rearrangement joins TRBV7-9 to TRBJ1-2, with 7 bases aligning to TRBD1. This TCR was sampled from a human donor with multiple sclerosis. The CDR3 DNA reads TGTGCCAGCAGATCCGACAGGGAATATGGCTACACCTTC. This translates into CASRSDREYGYTF.